This T cell receptor (beta chain) was captured in a study of CD8+ T cells in alopecia areata. General observations from the study: Lesional scalp, especially alopecia totalis/universalis, showed higher clonality than normal scalp. Amid tofacitinib therapy, many expanded lesional clones stayed present in scalp and blood. Scalp clonality and expanded CD8+ clones among the top 100 showed significant decreases with tofacitinib. Patients showed less clear TCR sequence sharing than mice, possibly partly because of HLA diversity.

Germline CDR1 and CDR2: SGHRS and YFSETQ. V was shortened by 4 bases and J by 6 bases, with 16 bases between the two germline ends. There are 14 residues in the CDR3. RNA was extracted and reverse transcribed into cDNA as the sequencing template. The table came from immunoSEQ multiplex PCR; TCRdb's copy has only in-frame clones and leaves some out. The sample holds hundreds of thousands of clones; about 60% are singletons and the top ten take around 0.92%. In this sample, this clone turned up once. What it binds is not known. The treatment: oral pan-JAK inhibitor, 5-10 mg twice daily. The chain joins TRBV5-1 to TRBJ1-2; a weak D match, TRBD1 (6 bases). The receptor was isolated from a human donor with alopecia areata. The sample consisted of CD4+ T cells sorted from blood, taken at approximately week 51, from a patient treated with tofacitinib. CDR3 bases: TGCGCCAGCAGCCTGGAGGGAGGGGACAATGGCTACACCTTC. It encodes CASSLEGGDNGYTF.